This note documents a single T cell receptor (beta chain) sequence. Its target antigen remains unknown. No per-base quality is available; no much larger clone lies one base away. According to the germline V gene, CDR1 reads MGHDK and CDR2 reads SYGVNS. Trimming accounts for 4 bases at V and 6 bases at J, while the number of junction bases matched to no gene is 6. The CDR3, cysteine through phenylalanine, is 14 amino acids long. Just CDR3 DNA is preserved here, 42 bases in frame from base 1. The sample is drawn from a study of shared clonotypes between healthy human individuals (dated by TCRdb to the early 2020s). In the study overall: A few men and a couple of women, aged 18 to 49 years, made up the cohort. For each donor, CD4 naive and CD4 memory were each given three plates, CD8 naive was given two plates, and CD8 memory was given one plate. Blood TCR repertoires of roughly 5 healthy adults were deeply sequenced to estimate repertoire size and the extent of clonotype sharing between individuals. Different laboratories and diverse techniques were used to prepare libraries and sequence TCR repertoires, to increase sequencing depth and limit assay-specific biases. Between about 0.9 and 9 billion PBMCs per donor were obtained by leukapheresis.

Donors were healthy HIV-negative adults with no recently reported acute infections or vaccinations. Every donor was a Caucasian adult residing in Nashville, Tennessee, USA. CD4+ T cells were enriched by magnetic negative selection, after which naive cells were positively selected on CD45RA and the negative fraction was taken as the memory subset. After blood collection by leukapheresis, PBMCs were isolated using Ficoll-Histopaque density gradient centrifugation and then cryopreserved in the vapor phase of liquid nitrogen. Purity and quantity of every magnetically sorted T cell population were checked by analytical flow cytometry. From each sorted fraction, genomic DNA was isolated and quantified by UV absorbance on a Nanodrop 2000c. Using the deep immunoSEQ assay, multiplex PCR amplified TCR CDR3 regions from genomic DNA. For each cell subset, the extracted genomic DNA was distributed evenly across all wells of several immunoSEQ 96-well plates, and each plate served as one replicate. For sorted subsets, roughly 0.2 ug genomic DNA, equal to approximately 30,000 T cell genomes, was loaded into each replicate PCR. Purified libraries were measured with a Qubit 3.0 fluorometer, size-checked on a Bioanalyzer 2100, and measured again with the KAPA Library Quantification kit. Each immunoSEQ 96-well plate was sequenced on its own single-read 150-cycle Illumina NextSeq 550 flow cell. From the authors' description of their analysis: Because the immunoSEQ output included only junctional sequences and no quality scores, the filtering could not be the same as the filtering used for full-length reads. To assign V/J genes and CDR3, sequences were annotated against IMGT germline references using PyIR, a Python wrapper for IgBLAST v1.9. Reads with weak V/J assignments (E-value above 1e-6), missing CDR3, stop codons, out-of-frame junctions, or ambiguous translated residues were removed. A V3J clonotype was defined by an identical inferred V gene, J gene, and CDR3 amino acid sequence. To compute the percentage overlap between repertoires, the number of shared unique clonotypes was divided by the size of the smaller repertoire. Repertoire richness was assessed with RTK rarefaction, the Chao1 estimator, and Recon v2.1 estimates of unobserved clonotypes. For all TCRbeta clonotypes obtained by the gDNA method from a handful of donors, generation probabilities were computed with OLGA. This immuneACCESS table, as held by TCRdb, lists in-frame sequences with V and J called but not all clones. Of the missing ones, under half trace to an unresolved V gene in checked studies; the others have no known cause. V and J calls and clone size are those listed in that table; D and trimming were worked out from the DNA. Present in this sample are roughly 1,500,000 clones, around 98% of which were seen just once. Jointly, the top ten make up about 0.45% of the sample.

The investigation overall reported the following: Pairwise subsampling led to the expectation that sequencing depth would affect the degree of clonotype sharing among donors. Compared with non-shared clonotypes, clonotypes shared by all four sorted-subset donors had higher generation probabilities. Sampling was restricted to blood, and TCR repertoires in tissues likely differ from the TCR repertoires found in blood. The small number of donors limited the genetic and exposure-history diversity represented. When several donors were compared, the shared fraction of clonotypes was about 5% for naive CD4, about 4% for naive CD8, roughly 2.5% for memory CD4, and 0.4% for memory CD8. Even with the large sequencing depth, rarefaction of the sorted-subset datasets indicated that sequencing was incomplete. Larger estimated clonotype richness was generally found for naive subsets than for memory subsets.

This sequence originates from a man under 40 in good health. Sequencing input: naive CD4+ T cells sorted from blood. The cell subset or site tag for this specimen amounts to: CD45RA+ positively selected. The chain employs TRBV25-1 and TRBJ2-1; TRBD1 aligns with 7 central bases. The nucleotide sequence reads TGTGCCAGCAGTGGAGACAGGGTGGGCAATGAGCAGTTCTTC. Translated, this gives CASSGDRVGNEQFF.